Listed here is a single T cell receptor (beta chain). As processed by the authors: From reference gene primer amplification, estimates of nucleated cell counts were derived. Only in-frame clones appear in the TCRdb table, and some are missing; sequencing was by immunoSEQ multiplex PCR. Clone size and V and J calls were adopted from that table, with D and trimming inferred from the DNA. The top ten hold over 3.5% of the sample, which has 150,000 to 200,000 clones, 80% to 90% seen once. The data were obtained in a study of blood T cell repertoires in COVID-19. Study summary: Acute and convalescent COVID-19 samples came from the United States, Italy and Spain. The cDNA or gDNA used as material had been derived from T cells, B-cell-depleted T cells, or PBMCs.

Trimming removed 1 base from V and 4 bases from J, with 7 bases in between. Germline values: CDR1 SGHAT, CDR2 FQNNGV. This CDR3 is built from 14 residues. This TCR derives from a man in his late teens or twenties with active or convalescent COVID-19. The sample taken for sequencing was peripheral blood. This sequence joins TRBV11-2 and TRBJ2-2, with D perhaps TRBD1 (5 bases). This CDR3 reads CASSLVGRTGELFF. CDR3 DNA sequence: TGTGCCAGCAGCTTAGTGGGGCGCACCGGGGAGCTGTTTTTT.